A single sample is the source of the 14 T cell receptor beta chains below, sequenced in a study of cytomegalovirus exposure and HLA in healthy donors. It was with 60 Vbeta and 13 Jbeta primers that the PCR ran. Profiled with immunoSEQ multiplex PCR; TCRdb holds only in-frame clones, not every one. In the table there are under 150,000 clones, more than 75% of which are singletons. Sequenced: PBMCs. The receptors here all came from a woman aged 40 to 50 in good health and CMV-seropositive.

The V and J genes are TRBV19 and TRBJ1-4, with 7 bases fitting TRBD1. This CDR3 contains 16 residues. CDR1 is LNHDA, CDR2 SQIVND, per germline (reference sequence). With 7 bases clipped from V and 3 bases from J, the junction kept 11 bases outside the gene matches. CDR3 residues: CASIYAPGQPNEKLFF. The DNA of the CDR3 is TGTGCCAGTATTTATGCGCCGGGACAGCCTAATGAAAAACTGTTTTTT.

The chain couples TRBV5-1 to TRBJ1-4; TRBD1 matches 7 bases. The CDR3 runs to 20 residues. Germline assignment: CDR1 SGHRS and CDR2 YFSETQ. The V gene end was trimmed by 0 bases and the J gene end by 8 bases; junction bases not matched to a gene: 22. As DNA, the CDR3 is TGCGCCAGCAGCTTGGGAGCGGTTGGTGTAGGAGGGGGCGTAAAAGAAAAACTGTTTTTT. This encodes CASSLGAVGVGGGVKEKLFF.

V gene TRBV19 combines with J gene TRBJ2-6; tentatively, D is TRBD2 (5 bases). Trimming cost V 0 bases and J 2 bases, with 5 bases left between them. Germline loops: CDR1 LNHDA, CDR2 SQIVND (reference sequence). The CDR3 is made up of 15 amino acids. The CDR3 loop is CASSIEGAGANVLTF. The CDR3 nucleotides are TGTGCCAGTAGTATAGAGGGAGCTGGGGCCAACGTCCTGACTTTC.

This clone was counted between two and nine times. The rearrangement uses TRBV21-1 and TRBJ2-7; TRBD2 reflects the table's D call only, with no check against the DNA. TRBV21-1 constitutes a pseudogene. The CDR3 runs 15 residues. CDR3 sequence reads: CASSTSTSLAGVSYF. The CDR3 nucleotides read TGTGCCAGCAGCACCTCAACGTCGCTAGCGGGGGTCTCGTACTTC.

The rearrangement uses TRBV5-6 and TRBJ2-3; 8 bases are a match to TRBD2. The junction had 12 bases not matched to a gene; V was cut back by 6 bases and J by 3 bases. There are 16 residues in the CDR3. Germline values: CDR1 SGHDT, CDR2 YYEEEE. CDR3 sequence: CASTPGGAGWTDTQYF. The CDR3 DNA sequence: TGTGCCAGCACCCCGGGGGGGGCGGGGTGGACAGATACGCAGTATTTT.

V gene TRBV10-3 combines with J gene TRBJ2-3; tentatively, D is TRBD2 (7 bases). Germline CDR1 and CDR2: ENHRY and SYGVKD. This CDR3 has 15 residues. The V end lost 7 bases, the J end lost 2 bases, and 16 bases lay between the germline ends. CDR3 protein: CAINLGGASTDTQYF. CDR3 sequence (DNA): TGTGCCATCAATCTGGGGGGGGCCTCCACAGATACGCAGTATTTT.

This clone was counted a few times. This CDR3 reads CASSYVLRDTEGEKLFF. CDR3 bases: TGTGCCAGCAGTTATGTACTCCGGGACACCGAGGGGGAAAAACTGTTTTTT. This chain uses TRBV5-6 with TRBJ1-4; D might be TRBD1 (6 bases). The CDR3 contains 17 residues. Between the trimmed V and J ends, which lost 5 bases and 8 bases, there was a span of 25 bases. CDR1 SGHDT and CDR2 YYEEEE come from the germline V gene. Drawing the rest from reference TRBV5-6 and TRBJ1-4, the complete variable domain is DAGVTQSPTHLIKTRGQQVTLRCSPKSGHDTVSWYQQALGQGPQFIFQYYEEEERQRGNFPDRFSGHQFPNYSSELNVNALLLGDSALYLCASSYVLRDTEGEKLFFGSGTQLSVL.

Only a few counts were recorded for this clone. This CDR3 reads CASRSLPTGQGAEAFF. DNA for the CDR3: TGTGCAAGTCGCTCACTACCCACGGGACAGGGAGCTGAAGCTTTCTTT. This chain joins TRBV12-2 and TRBJ1-1; no check of the table's D call, TRBD1, against the DNA was made. TRBV12-2 corresponds to a pseudogene. The CDR3 loop spans 16 amino acids.

The rearrangement joins TRBV11-2 to TRBJ1-4; maybe TRBD1 (6 bases). Germline CDR1 reads SGHAT; CDR2 reads FQNNGV. Trimming removed 7 bases at V and 8 bases at J, with 17 bases between. This CDR3 is 14 amino acids long. The CDR3 DNA sequence: TGTGCCAGCACCGCAGACAGGACCTCAGAAAAACTGTTTTTT. It codes for CASTADRTSEKLFF. The variable domain in full, completed from reference TRBV11-2 and TRBJ1-4, reads EAGVAQSPRYKIIEKRQSVAFWCNPISGHATLYWYQQILGQGPKLLIQFQNNGVVDDSQLPKDRFSAERLKGVDSTLKIQPAKLEDSAVYLCASTADRTSEKLFFGSGTQLSVL.

V usage is TRBV18 and J usage is TRBJ2-7; D remains ambiguous. This CDR3 comprises 13 residues. V was pared by 6 bases and J by 2 bases, with 11 bases between. From germline, CDR1 is KGHSH and CDR2 LQKENI. Here the CDR3 DNA reads TGTGCCAGCTCTTTGGCGGAGACCTACGAGCAGTACTTC. Its translation is CASSLAETYEQYF.

V gene TRBV28 combines with J gene TRBJ2-7; TRBD1 matches 9 bases. Germline CDR1 and CDR2: MDHEN and SYDVKM. Losses at the gene ends were 4 bases for V and 4 bases for J; bases not matched to a gene: 11. This CDR3 comprises 16 residues. The CDR3, as DNA: TGTGCCAGCAGTTCCAGCCCCGGGACAGGGAGTTACGAGCAGTACTTC. Its protein is CASSSSPGTGSYEQYF.

The CDR3 DNA follows: TGTGCCAGCAGCCCCGGGACTAGCGGGAGTTATCTTGAGCAGTTCTTC. Translated: CASSPGTSGSYLEQFF. The chain joins TRBV11-2 to TRBJ2-1; 14 nucleotides match TRBD2. This CDR3 contains 16 residues. The junction had 9 bases not matched to a gene; V was cut back by 5 bases and J by 9 bases. Germline V gene lookup returns CDR1 SGHAT and CDR2 FQNNGV.

About this clone itself: The sample contains more than one DNA sequence encoding this CDR3. This chain joins TRBV27 and TRBJ2-6; 8 positions match TRBD1. Germline values: CDR1 MNHEY, CDR2 SMNVEV (reference sequence). The CDR3 is 18 amino acids. The ends lost 5 bases at V and 1 base at J; junction bases unmatched: 10. CDR3 sequence reads: CASSEDRGVASGANVLTF. The CDR3, as DNA: TGTGCCAGCAGTGAAGACAGGGGTGTGGCTTCTGGGGCCAACGTCCTGACTTTC.

The chain carries TRBV7-9 and TRBJ2-1; D is perhaps TRBD2 (5 bases). The ends were cut back, 2 bases at V and 7 bases at J, with 12 bases in the middle. Germline assignment: CDR1 SEHNR and CDR2 FQNEAQ (reference sequence). The CDR3 sequence is 14 residues long. This CDR3 is CASSLRLRGNEQFF. The CDR3 bases are TGTGCCAGCAGCTTAAGACTCCGGGGTAATGAGCAGTTCTTC.